Given below is one TCR beta chain in context. Its antigen is undetermined. The PCR ran on 60 Vbeta and 13 Jbeta primers. TCRdb's copy holds only in-frame clones and misses some; the assay was immunoSEQ multiplex PCR. The repertoire holds about 120,000 clones, with about 83% as singletons. The study sampled nominally healthy donors, though unrecorded immune exposures were likely. The source of the sample is a study of cytomegalovirus exposure and HLA in healthy donors. Study results and limitations: A later analysis found that most CMV-associated TCR beta chains appeared HLA-restricted. In a later analysis, TCR association rates varied by HLA locus: DRB1 most, HLA-C fewest.

Per the germline V gene, CDR1 is SNHLY and CDR2 is FYNNEI. This CDR3 is built from 15 residues. The V gene lost 3 bases and the J gene lost 3 bases, with 9 bases spanning the gap. Sequenced sample: PBMCs. The sequence came from a woman between 40 and 50 years old in good health and CMV-seropositive. V and J are TRBV2 and TRBJ2-6, with D tentatively TRBD2 (6 bases). This CDR3 reads CASSEGTYGANVLTF. In DNA form, the CDR3 reads TGTGCCAGCAGTGAGGGGACTTATGGGGCCAACGTCCTGACTTTC.